Below are 14 T cell receptor beta chains sequenced from a single sample in a study of beta chain features in type 1 diabetes. Of the isolated RNA, all was reverse transcribed, and so the sequenced material was expressed TCRB transcripts. Libraries were prepared by immunoSEQ multiplex PCR; TCRdb keeps only in-frame clonotypes and omits some of them. Here the sample spans about 390,000 clones, 9.5% to 10% being singletons. Their antigens are not known. Findings of the study overall: All four CD4+ subsets of Type 1 diabetes patients contained TCRB CDR3s that were moderately but significantly shorter.

What was sequenced was central memory CD4+ T cells from blood. The receptors here all came from a man aged 30 to 39 with type 1 diabetes.

By sample fraction, this clone is medium-sized. This chain joins TRBV7-9 and TRBJ2-1, with 7 bases aligning to TRBD2. From germline, CDR1 is SEHNR and CDR2 FQNEAQ (reference sequence). J lost 0 bases, V lost 4 bases, and 6 bases had no gene match. This CDR3 has 16 amino acids. CDR3 nucleotide sequence: TGTGCCAGCAGCTCCGAGCGGGGTCTCTCCTACAATGAGCAGTTCTTC. Protein product: CASSSERGLSYNEQFF.

This clone was found many times. The chain has TRBV19 and TRBJ2-4; D unclear. The CDR3 totals 17 residues. Germline V gene data show CDR1 as LNHDA and CDR2 as SQIVND (reference sequence). V lost 6 bases to trimming and J lost 0 bases, with 18 bases between them. CDR3 sequence reads: CASRNSRAGPAKNIQYF. The CDR3 bases are TGTGCCAGTAGGAATTCAAGGGCCGGCCCAGCCAAAAACATTCAGTACTTC.

The gene calls are TRBV5-4 and TRBJ1-2, with no clear D. CDR3 size: 15 residues. V was clipped by 4 bases and J by 4 bases, with 17 bases between them. Germline V CDR1 and CDR2: SGHNT, YYREEE (reference sequence). The CDR3 loop is CASSAPSGGSYGYTF. For the CDR3, the DNA is TGTGCCAGCAGCGCGCCCTCGGGCGGATCCTATGGCTACACCTTC.

This clone has ten or more counts. The rearrangement joins TRBV9 to TRBJ1-5; possible D gene TRBD1, 6 bases. The CDR3 covers 16 residues. Germline-derived CDR1 and CDR2 are SGDLS and YYNGEE. Deletions cut 0 bases from V and 2 bases from J, with 12 bases between. The CDR3 is CASSVGAGAGNQPQHF. As DNA, the CDR3 is TGTGCCAGCAGCGTAGGGGCAGGGGCAGGCAATCAGCCCCAGCATTTT.

This clone occurred many times. This chain connects TRBV2 to TRBJ2-7; D is possibly TRBD1 (6 bases). Germline loops: CDR1 SNHLY, CDR2 FYNNEI. Trimming left V 7 bases short and J 2 bases short, with 12 bases between. CDR3 length equals 13 residues. The CDR3 sequence: CASTTTGTYEQYF. The CDR3 nucleotides read TGTGCCAGCACTACGACAGGAACCTACGAGCAGTACTTC. Combining the CDR3 with reference TRBV2 and TRBJ2-7 gives the whole variable domain EPEVTQTPSHQVTQMGQEVILRCVPISNHLYFYWYRQILGQKVEFLVSFYNNEISEKSEIFDDQFSVERPDGSNFTLKIRSTKLEDSAMYFCASTTTGTYEQYFGPGTRLTVT.

This clone was counted a few times. The chain links TRBV6-1 to TRBJ2-7; tentatively, D is TRBD1 (6 bases). Germline CDR1 MNHNS, CDR2 SASEGT. V was trimmed by 8 bases and J by 5 bases, leaving 16 bases between them. CDR3 length equals 13 residues. The CDR3 nucleotides are TGTGCCAGCTCAACTGGAACAGGGAACGAGCAGTACTTC. Translating it yields CASSTGTGNEQYF.

V and J are TRBV30 and TRBJ1-1; a possible D gene is TRBD1 (6 bases). The CDR3 is 14 residues long. V lost 8 bases, J lost 1 base, and 17 bases lay in between. In germline, CDR1 is GTSNPN, CDR2 SVGIG (reference sequence). The CDR3 region is CARWGGEENTEAFF. In DNA form, the CDR3 reads TGTGCCCGGTGGGGGGGCGAGGAGAACACTGAAGCTTTCTTT.

The CDR3 sequence: CASSQDLGRPGLAVSQFF. Written as DNA, the CDR3 is TGCGCCAGCAGCCAAGACTTGGGTCGGCCGGGACTAGCAGTAAGTCAGTTCTTC. V and J are TRBV4-3 and TRBJ2-1; the match to TRBD2 covers 9 bases. Germline values: CDR1 LGHNA, CDR2 YSLEER. The CDR3 is 18 amino acids. The trim removed 0 bases at V and 13 bases at J, leaving 19 bases unmatched.

This rearrangement joins TRBV4-1 to TRBJ2-7; 10 nucleotides align to TRBD2. The length of the CDR3 is 15 residues. Germline V CDR1 and CDR2: MGHRA, YSYEKL. The trim removed 2 bases at V and 2 bases at J, leaving 3 bases unmatched. CDR3 residues: CASSQPSGSTYEQYF. The CDR3 bases are TGCGCCAGCAGCCAACCTAGCGGGAGCACCTACGAGCAGTACTTC.

The chain is built from TRBV28 and TRBJ1-1; D perhaps matches TRBD1 (5 bases). The ends were cut back, 4 bases at V and 9 bases at J, with 21 bases in the middle. In germline, CDR1 is MDHEN, CDR2 SYDVKM. This CDR3 comprises 15 residues. The CDR3 nucleotides are TGTGCCAGCAGTTCACCCCGGGGGGACTCTAATAAAGCTTTCTTT. Amino acids: CASSSPRGDSNKAFF.

This clone occurred many times. The chain couples TRBV7-9 to TRBJ2-7; TRBD1 might be the D (5 bases). The germline V gene encodes CDR1 SEHNR and CDR2 FQNEAQ (reference sequence). The CDR3 length is 14 residues. The V end lost 2 bases, the J end lost 6 bases, and 14 bases lay between the germline ends. This chain's CDR3 is CASSLSREGLEQYF. Here the CDR3 DNA reads TGTGCCAGCAGCTTATCCAGGGAAGGGCTCGAGCAGTACTTC.

The chain combines TRBV6-5 with TRBJ2-7; D might be TRBD1 (7 bases). Germline assignment: CDR1 MNHEY and CDR2 SVGAGI. Trimming took 0 bases from V and 7 from J, leaving 16 bases between them. The CDR3 consists of 15 residues. The CDR3 sequence is CASSYSFGTAGEQYF. The CDR3 bases are TGTGCCAGCAGTTACTCCTTCGGGACAGCGGGTGAGCAGTACTTC.

The rearrangement joins TRBV7-8 to TRBJ2-1; D possibly corresponds to TRBD2 (6 bases). The germline V and J ends were trimmed by 6 bases and 9 bases, with 21 bases remaining between them. This CDR3 region has 15 residues. Germline-derived CDR1 and CDR2 are SGHVS and FQNEAQ. DNA of the CDR3: TGTGCCAGCAGTCCCTTTGACATGCTCGGGGGTGAGCAGTTCTTC. It yields the protein CASSPFDMLGGEQFF. Supplemented by reference TRBV7-8 and TRBJ2-1, the full variable domain reads GAGVSQSPRYKVAKRGQDVALRCDPISGHVSLFWYQQALGQGPEFLTYFQNEAQLDKSGLPSDRFFAERPEGSVSTLKIQRTQQEDSAVYLCASSPFDMLGGEQFFGPGTRLTVL.

The CDR3 nucleotides read TGTGCCAGCAGCCGGGCCGGGACATCTGGAAACACCATATATTTT. Translating it yields CASSRAGTSGNTIYF. This chain connects TRBV7-9 to TRBJ1-3, with D possibly TRBD1 on 6 matching bases. With 5 bases removed from V and 1 base from J, the gap between germline ends came to 12 bases. Germline V gene lookup returns CDR1 SEHNR and CDR2 FQNEAQ (reference sequence). The CDR3 has 15 amino acids.